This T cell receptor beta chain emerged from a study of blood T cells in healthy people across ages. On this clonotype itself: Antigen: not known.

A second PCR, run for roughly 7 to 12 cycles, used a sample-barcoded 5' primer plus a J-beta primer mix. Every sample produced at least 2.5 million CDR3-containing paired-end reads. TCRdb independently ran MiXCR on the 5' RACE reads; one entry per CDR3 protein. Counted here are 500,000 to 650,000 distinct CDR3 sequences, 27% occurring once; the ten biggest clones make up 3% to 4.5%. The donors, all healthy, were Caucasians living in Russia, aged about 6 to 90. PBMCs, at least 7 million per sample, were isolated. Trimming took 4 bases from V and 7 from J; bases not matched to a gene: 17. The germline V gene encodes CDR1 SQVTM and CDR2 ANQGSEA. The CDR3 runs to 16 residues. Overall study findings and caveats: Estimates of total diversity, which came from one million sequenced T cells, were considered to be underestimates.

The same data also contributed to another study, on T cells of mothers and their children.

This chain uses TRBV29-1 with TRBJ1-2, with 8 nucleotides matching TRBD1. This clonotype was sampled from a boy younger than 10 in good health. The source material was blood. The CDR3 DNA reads TGCAGCGTTGCCACACCAGAGGACAGGGTCCTAGGTGGCTACACCTTC. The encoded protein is CSVATPEDRVLGGYTF.